The T cell receptor (beta chain) under discussion was sequenced for a study of blood T cell repertoires in COVID-19. Per germline, CDR1 LGHNA and CDR2 YSLEER. The CDR3 covers 17 residues. V was shortened by 3 bases and J by 2 bases, with 17 bases between the two germline ends. The data were produced by immunoSEQ multiplex PCR, yet TCRdb's version contains in-frame clones alone and is incomplete. The data hold some 250,000 clones, with 88% observed a single time. The source of this sequence is a woman in her twenties or thirties with acute or convalescent COVID-19. Sequences were obtained from peripheral blood. The chain is built from TRBV4-3 and TRBJ2-1, with D tentatively TRBD2 (6 bases). The CDR3 here is CASSQIQAGETYNEQFF. The CDR3 bases are TGCGCCAGCAGCCAGATCCAAGCGGGTGAGACCTACAATGAGCAGTTCTTC.